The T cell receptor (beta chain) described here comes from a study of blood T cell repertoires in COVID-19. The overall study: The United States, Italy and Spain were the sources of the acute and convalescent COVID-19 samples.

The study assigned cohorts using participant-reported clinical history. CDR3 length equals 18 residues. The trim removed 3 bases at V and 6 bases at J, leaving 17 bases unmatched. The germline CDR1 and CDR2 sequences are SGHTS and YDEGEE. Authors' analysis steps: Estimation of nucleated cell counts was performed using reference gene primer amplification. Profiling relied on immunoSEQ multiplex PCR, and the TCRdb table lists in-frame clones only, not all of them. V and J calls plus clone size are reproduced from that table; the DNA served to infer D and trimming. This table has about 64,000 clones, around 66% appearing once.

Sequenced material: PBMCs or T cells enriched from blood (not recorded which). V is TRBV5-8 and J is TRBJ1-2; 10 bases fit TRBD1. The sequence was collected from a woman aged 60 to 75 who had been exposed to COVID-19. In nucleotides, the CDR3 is TGTGCCAGCAGCTCAAAACCCTCCGCCGGGACAGGGGCCGATGGCTACACCTTC. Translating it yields CASSSKPSAGTGADGYTF.